These T cell receptor beta chains were read from a single sample in a study of blood T cell repertoires in COVID-19. Data came from immunoSEQ multiplex PCR; TCRdb stores just in-frame clones and leaves some out. In the table there are 270,000 or so clones, less than 95% of which are singletons. Material for sequencing was PBMCs or T cells enriched from blood (not recorded which). Receptors were obtained from a man aged 35 to 55 who had been exposed to COVID-19. CDR3s include the opening cysteine and the closing phenylalanine or tryptophan. Fields, in order: CDR3 protein, CDR3 DNA, V gene, clone size, D gene, J gene. A D gene is named only where the DNA matches it firmly. A row's size may be missing; if present it is once, few, many or a size class.

CASSRTGGRGNEQFF,TGTGCCAGCAGTCGGACAGGGGGCAGGGGGAATGAGCAGTTCTTC,TRBV6-5,NA,TRBD1,TRBJ2-1
CASSQDGSTQYF,TGCGCCAGCAGCCAAGATGGTAGTACGCAGTATTTT,TRBV4-1,NA,NA,TRBJ2-3
CASAWTENTGELFF,TGCGCCAGCGCTTGGACAGAGAACACCGGGGAGCTGTTTTTT,TRBV5-1,NA,NA,TRBJ2-2
CASSREPGTGGAETQYF,TGTGCCAGTAGTAGGGAACCCGGGACAGGGGGCGCGGAGACCCAGTACTTC,TRBV19,NA,TRBD1,TRBJ2-5
CATQGSSYNEQFF,TGTGCCACTCAGGGTAGCTCCTACAATGAGCAGTTCTTC,TRBV25-1,once,NA,TRBJ2-1
CAIRLQENTEAFF,TGTGCCATCAGATTGCAGGAGAACACTGAAGCTTTCTTT,TRBV10-3,once,NA,TRBJ1-1
CASSLQGAYEQYF,TGTGCCAGCAGCTTGCAGGGGGCCTACGAGCAGTACTTC,TRBV11-3,once,TRBD1,TRBJ2-7
CASGGGAGETQYF,TGTGCTAGCGGAGGAGGGGCGGGGGAGACCCAGTACTTC,TRBV7-7,NA,NA,TRBJ2-5
CASSYRQGEAFF,TGTGCCAGCAGCTACAGACAGGGCGAGGCTTTCTTT,TRBV6-1,once,TRBD1,TRBJ1-1
CASSQAGNAYEQYF,TGTGCCAGCAGCCAAGCGGGGAATGCCTACGAGCAGTACTTC,TRBV14,NA,NA,TRBJ2-7